This entry is about one TCR beta chain. Its matching antigen is unknown. This specimen comes from a study of T cell repertoires in cytomegalovirus infection. Study-wide background: From public TCR beta signatures came an indication of both CMV infection and matching HLA type. Study-level findings and limits: Cumulative frequency (of public TCR beta family members) identified carriers of CMV plus the relevant HLA.

The length of the CDR3 is 18 residues. Between the trimmed V and J ends, which lost 2 bases and 10 bases, there was a span of 24 bases. The V gene's germline CDR1 is MNHEY and CDR2 SVGAGI. TCRdb redid the calling of the reads with MiXCR, one entry per CDR3 protein. The repertoire includes 450,000 to 600,000 distinct CDR3 sequences, approximately 42% of them detected once, and roughly two fifths sits in the top ten. The clonotype comes from a human donor in good health (CMV status not recorded). Some clones in this sample may be carry-over from other donors' samples. The chain carries TRBV6-5 and TRBJ1-6; possible D gene TRBD1, 5 bases. The input for sequencing was cultured PBMCs, taken from culture after CMV antigen stimulation. The CDR3 DNA reads as TGTGCCAGCAGTTACCAACGAACGACAGCAGCAATTCAATCACCCCTCCACTTT. Translation: CASSYQRTTAAIQSPLHF.